This T cell receptor (beta chain) was identified in a study of identical twins. Findings of the study overall: Models underestimated how often monozygotic twins shared out-of-frame TCR alpha. Analyses of zero insertions could, in part, be confounded by invariant MAIT and iNKT cells.

Germline V gene data show CDR1 as SGHAT and CDR2 as FQNNGV. This CDR3 is built from 15 residues. V lost 7 bases and J lost 0; bases outside the gene matches: 3. Template switching (which added a universal primer site) was used, and cDNA carried unique molecular identifiers. MiXCR, applied by TCRdb to the 5' RACE reads, yields one record per CDR3 protein. The sample has under 900,000 distinct CDR3 sequences, roughly an eighth seen once; the top ten hold under 2%. This clonotype was seen ten or more times. Its antigen is undetermined. This sample was also put to use in a study of yellow fever vaccine responses in identical twins.

The V call is TRBV11-2, the J call TRBJ1-6; 7 bases align to TRBD1. Material: PBMCs. The source is a woman younger than 35 in good health. CDR3 region: CASKTGSSYNSPLHF. CDR3 bases: TGTGCCAGCAAGACAGGGAGCTCCTATAATTCACCCCTCCACTTT.